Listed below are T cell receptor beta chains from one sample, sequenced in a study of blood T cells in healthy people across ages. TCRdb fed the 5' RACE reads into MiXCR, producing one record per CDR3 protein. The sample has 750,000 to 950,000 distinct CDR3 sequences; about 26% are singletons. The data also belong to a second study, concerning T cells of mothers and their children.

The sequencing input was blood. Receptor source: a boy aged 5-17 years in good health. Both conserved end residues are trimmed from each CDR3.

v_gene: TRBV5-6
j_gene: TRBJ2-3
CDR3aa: ASSHWGGGTDTQY

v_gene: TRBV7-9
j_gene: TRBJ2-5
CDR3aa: ASSYEQPETQY

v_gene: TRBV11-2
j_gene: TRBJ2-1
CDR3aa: ASSSGLPSYNEQF

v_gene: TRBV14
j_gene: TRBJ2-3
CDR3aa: ASSQSKGGYSTDTQY

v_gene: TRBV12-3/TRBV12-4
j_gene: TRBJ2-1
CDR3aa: ASSFSGGAWNEQF

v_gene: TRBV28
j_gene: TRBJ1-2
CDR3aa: ASSSAQENGYGYT

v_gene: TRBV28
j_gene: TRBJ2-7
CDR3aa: ASVTGPYEQY

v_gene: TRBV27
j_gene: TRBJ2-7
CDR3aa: ASSLGGDGAEQY

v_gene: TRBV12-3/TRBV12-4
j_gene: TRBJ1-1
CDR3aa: ASSLGSWNTEAF

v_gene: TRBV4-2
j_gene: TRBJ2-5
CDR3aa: ASSQVGQGGEETQY

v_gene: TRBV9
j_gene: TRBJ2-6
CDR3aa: ASSVTVLVGANVLT

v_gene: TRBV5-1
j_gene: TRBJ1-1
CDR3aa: ASSLRDSPTEAF

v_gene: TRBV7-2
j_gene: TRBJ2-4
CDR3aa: ASSYGWGASNIQY

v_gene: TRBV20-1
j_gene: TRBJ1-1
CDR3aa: SASQENTEAF

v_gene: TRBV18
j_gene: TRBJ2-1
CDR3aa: ASSPPASSISYNEQF

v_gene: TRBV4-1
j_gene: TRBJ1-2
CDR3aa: ASSQAGNYGYT

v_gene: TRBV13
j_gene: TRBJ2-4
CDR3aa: ASSLKRGLADLAKNIQY

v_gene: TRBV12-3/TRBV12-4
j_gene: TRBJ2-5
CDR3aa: ASRPTSGGEGTQY

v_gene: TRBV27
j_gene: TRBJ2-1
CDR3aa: ASRGRNNEQF

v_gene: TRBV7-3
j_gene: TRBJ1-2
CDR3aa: ASSSTGGASSIDGYT

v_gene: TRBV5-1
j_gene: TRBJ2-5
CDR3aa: ASAALGAEQETQY

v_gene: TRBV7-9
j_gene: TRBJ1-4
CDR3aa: ASSQPGQGTGKLF

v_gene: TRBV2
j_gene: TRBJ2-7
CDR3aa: ASTLRPVEQY

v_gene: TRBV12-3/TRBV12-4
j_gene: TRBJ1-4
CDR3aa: ASSFIGEKKLF

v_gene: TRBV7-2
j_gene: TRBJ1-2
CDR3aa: ASSSHRAGYT

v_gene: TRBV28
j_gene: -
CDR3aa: ASSFIVGTGDNEQF

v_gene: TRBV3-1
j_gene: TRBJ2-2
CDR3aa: ASSPIPLLGHDSNTGELF

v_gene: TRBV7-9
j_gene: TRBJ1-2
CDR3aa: ASSFGQHGYT

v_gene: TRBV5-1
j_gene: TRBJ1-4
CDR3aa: ASSLRPGHEKLF

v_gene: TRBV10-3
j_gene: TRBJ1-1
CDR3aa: AISDAVHTEAF

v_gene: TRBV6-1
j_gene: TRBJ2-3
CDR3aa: ASTDLGQESTDTQY

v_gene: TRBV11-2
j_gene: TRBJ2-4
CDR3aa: ASSPSWGDPSQNTIQY

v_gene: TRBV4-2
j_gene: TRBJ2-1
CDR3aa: ASSQDQTSGAYNEQF

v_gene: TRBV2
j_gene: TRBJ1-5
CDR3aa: ASRHGINSNQPQH

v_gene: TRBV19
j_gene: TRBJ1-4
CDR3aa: ASSIQQSNEKLF

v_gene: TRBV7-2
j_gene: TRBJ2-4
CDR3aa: ASSPRLAWAKNIQY

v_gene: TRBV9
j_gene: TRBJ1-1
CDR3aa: ANSPETGPNTEAF

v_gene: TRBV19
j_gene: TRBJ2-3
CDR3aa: ASSRLSTDTQY

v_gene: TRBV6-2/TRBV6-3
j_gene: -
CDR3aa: ASSYNAGGREQF

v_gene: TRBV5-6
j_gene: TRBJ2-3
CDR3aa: ASSLGLQSTDTQY

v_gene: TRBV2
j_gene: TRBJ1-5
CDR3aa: ASSEALRQGLQPQH

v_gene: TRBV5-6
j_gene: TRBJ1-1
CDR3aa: ASSRNRDRGRVSEAF

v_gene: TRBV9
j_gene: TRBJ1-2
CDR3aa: ASSVGSWQAYDYGYA

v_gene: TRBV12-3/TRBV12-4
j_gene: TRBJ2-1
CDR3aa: ASSLVGGYNEQF

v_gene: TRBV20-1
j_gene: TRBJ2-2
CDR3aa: SARIGGGGTGELF

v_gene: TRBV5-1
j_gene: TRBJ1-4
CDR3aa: ASREGGRRNEELF

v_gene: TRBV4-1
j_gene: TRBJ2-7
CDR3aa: ASSQERLAGPSSEQY

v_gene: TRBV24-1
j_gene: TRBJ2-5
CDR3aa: ATEGVEETQY